Listed below are T cell receptor beta chains from one sample, sequenced in a study of T cell responses to AZD1222 COVID-19 vaccine. Using immunoSEQ multiplex PCR, the repertoire was profiled, and TCRdb retains in-frame clones only, with some absent. The table has approximately 150,000 clones, nearly 90% seen once. The sequenced sample was peripheral blood, obtained 28 days after the second dose of the MenACWY control vaccine. Receptor source: an adult who received the MenACWY meningococcal vaccine as a control. The conserved cysteine and the conserved F or W are not part of the CDR3 here. Each record gives: CDR3 protein, V gene, J gene.

CDR3aa: ASSISSGQGNIQY
v_gene: TRBV19
j_gene: TRBJ2-4

CDR3aa: ASTRWVDQPQH
v_gene: TRBV19
j_gene: TRBJ1-5

CDR3aa: ASSLGFSDGYT
v_gene: TRBV11-3
j_gene: TRBJ1-2

CDR3aa: ASRTQLGTVYGYT
v_gene: TRBV28
j_gene: TRBJ1-2

CDR3aa: ASSGRTGGNHNEQF
v_gene: TRBV2
j_gene: TRBJ2-1

CDR3aa: ASSTLGPEETQY
v_gene: TRBV7-7
j_gene: TRBJ2-5

CDR3aa: ASSLGPPAYGNTIY
v_gene: TRBV6-5
j_gene: TRBJ1-3

CDR3aa: ASSLMGYRGFYGYT
v_gene: TRBV11-2
j_gene: TRBJ1-2

CDR3aa: ASSPSGAPHRYT
v_gene: TRBV7-9
j_gene: TRBJ1-2

CDR3aa: ASSLGSRGDEQF
v_gene: TRBV7-9
j_gene: TRBJ2-1

CDR3aa: ASSGTSGLYNEQF
v_gene: TRBV9
j_gene: TRBJ2-1

CDR3aa: ASSFREGSYNSPLH
v_gene: TRBV13
j_gene: TRBJ1-6

CDR3aa: ASSQGTGGWGYT
v_gene: TRBV3-1/TRBV3-2
j_gene: TRBJ1-2

CDR3aa: ASSVSGGVGETQY
v_gene: TRBV9
j_gene: TRBJ2-5

CDR3aa: ASSLLAGANNEQF
v_gene: TRBV14
j_gene: TRBJ2-1

CDR3aa: ASSQGGPNSPLH
v_gene: TRBV4-1
j_gene: TRBJ1-6

CDR3aa: ASSQQGATYEQY
v_gene: TRBV19
j_gene: TRBJ2-7

CDR3aa: ASSQAGTSGGYQETQY
v_gene: TRBV4-2
j_gene: TRBJ2-5

CDR3aa: ASSLGGNTEAF
v_gene: TRBV2
j_gene: TRBJ1-1

CDR3aa: ASSRTPQGSAAF
v_gene: TRBV7-9
j_gene: TRBJ1-1

CDR3aa: ASRQSYNSPLH
v_gene: TRBV28
j_gene: TRBJ1-6

CDR3aa: ASSLTGHAGGVEAF
v_gene: TRBV7-3
j_gene: TRBJ1-1

CDR3aa: AWASRDEQF
v_gene: TRBV30
j_gene: TRBJ2-1

CDR3aa: ASSPRTGELF
v_gene: TRBV11-3
j_gene: TRBJ2-2

CDR3aa: SVGYAGANVLT
v_gene: TRBV29-1
j_gene: TRBJ2-6

CDR3aa: ASSTDRVDGETQY
v_gene: TRBV21-1
j_gene: TRBJ2-5

CDR3aa: SVTEAGRGGYGYT
v_gene: TRBV29-1
j_gene: TRBJ1-2

CDR3aa: ASGSRNSPLH
v_gene: TRBV12-3/TRBV12-4
j_gene: TRBJ1-6

CDR3aa: ASSSRTGKETQY
v_gene: TRBV6-2/TRBV6-3
j_gene: TRBJ2-5

CDR3aa: ASTPGQALSYNSPLH
v_gene: TRBV28
j_gene: TRBJ1-6

CDR3aa: ASRVQGGQEKLF
v_gene: TRBV6-5
j_gene: TRBJ1-4

CDR3aa: ASSGYRGNEKLF
v_gene: TRBV9
j_gene: TRBJ1-4

CDR3aa: ASSPHREGVEQY
v_gene: TRBV3-1/TRBV3-2
j_gene: TRBJ2-7

CDR3aa: ASSLLGALAEAF
v_gene: TRBV5-5
j_gene: TRBJ1-1

CDR3aa: ASSAGGWSDTQY
v_gene: TRBV19
j_gene: TRBJ2-3

CDR3aa: ASSPSDRPTGELF
v_gene: TRBV9
j_gene: TRBJ2-2

CDR3aa: ASSGDIGQTTDTQY
v_gene: TRBV9
j_gene: TRBJ2-3

CDR3aa: ATDEGAGTEAF
v_gene: TRBV7-9
j_gene: TRBJ1-1

CDR3aa: ASSLGARRGDKQF
v_gene: TRBV13
j_gene: TRBJ2-1

CDR3aa: ASSETGSPLH
v_gene: TRBV5-6
j_gene: TRBJ1-6

CDR3aa: ASNTERGFGYGYT
v_gene: TRBV28
j_gene: TRBJ1-2

CDR3aa: AWSAGGEQPQH
v_gene: TRBV30
j_gene: TRBJ1-5

CDR3aa: ASSLDVLPAQLH
v_gene: TRBV5-1
j_gene: TRBJ1-6

CDR3aa: ASSPGGYEQY
v_gene: TRBV7-2
j_gene: TRBJ2-7

CDR3aa: AWSGEGWGNQPQH
v_gene: TRBV30
j_gene: TRBJ1-5

CDR3aa: ASSFLDTDNYGYT
v_gene: TRBV5-6
j_gene: TRBJ1-2

CDR3aa: ASSSHRTYEQY
v_gene: TRBV27
j_gene: TRBJ2-7

CDR3aa: ASSRTTPGPDTQY
v_gene: TRBV19
j_gene: TRBJ2-3

CDR3aa: APDPPPSYEQY
v_gene: TRBV28
j_gene: TRBJ2-7

CDR3aa: ASSIDPKGDRNQPQH
v_gene: TRBV19
j_gene: TRBJ1-5